These 23 T cell receptor beta chains were all obtained from the same sample, sequenced in a study of T cells in Graves' hyperthyroidism and ophthalmopathy. It was RNA transcripts that yielded the amplified TCR beta CDR3 regions. Researchers ran a first-round RT-PCR on the TCR CDR3 using the HTBI primer set. TCRdb used MiXCR to reprocess the multiplex PCR reads, holding one entry per CDR3 protein. Among fewer than 750,000 distinct CDR3 sequences listed, around 13% were seen once. Sequencing input: blood. These receptors were obtained from a woman between 50 and 59 years old with Graves' ophthalmopathy.

The chain is built from TRBV4-2 and TRBJ2-4; 12 bases map to TRBD2. The CDR3 is made up of 17 amino acids. Germline loops: CDR1 LGHNA, CDR2 YNFKEQ. After removal of 1 base from V and 8 bases from J, the junction contained 9 bases not matched to a gene. The CDR3 nucleotides read TGTGCCAGCAGCCAAGGGACTAGCGGGATCGCCAAGTACATTCAGTACTTC. Translated: CASSQGTSGIAKYIQYF.

This clonotype came up many times. This chain connects TRBV27 to TRBJ2-3; D gene ambiguous. This CDR3 is built from 14 residues. V was clipped by 7 bases and J by 2 bases, with 13 bases between them. CDR1 and CDR2 from the germline V gene are MNHEY and SMNVEV (reference sequence). The CDR3 coding sequence is TGTGCCAGCACCCCACTAACTGCCACAGATACGCAGTATTTT. Its protein is CASTPLTATDTQYF.

This clonotype was seen ten or more times. The V and J genes are TRBV3-1 and TRBJ2-1, with TRBD2 matching 15 bases. CDR3 length: 18 residues. Trimming at V came to 4 bases and at J to 1 base, leaving 5 bases not matched to a gene. CDR1 LGHDT and CDR2 YNNKEL come from the germline V gene (reference sequence). CDR3 nucleotide sequence: TGTGCCAGCAGCCCCGTGGGACTAGCGGGAGGTTCCTACAATGAGCAGTTCTTC. Amino acids: CASSPVGLAGGSYNEQFF.

V usage is TRBV7-2 and J usage is TRBJ2-7, with TRBD2 matching 11 bases. Germline CDR1 and CDR2: SGHTA and FQGNSA. Trimming cost V 7 bases and J 2 bases; bases outside gene matches: 10. This CDR3 spans 16 amino acids. The CDR3, as DNA: TGTGCCAGCAAACGGCTAGCGGGAGGTTCTGCCTACGAGCAGTACTTC. Protein product: CASKRLAGGSAYEQYF.

This clonotype was observed a few times. The V gene is TRBV28, the J gene TRBJ1-3, with D tentatively TRBD1 (5 bases). The CDR3 totals 14 residues. Germline V gene lookup returns CDR1 MDHEN and CDR2 SYDVKM. Deletions cut 7 bases from V and 5 bases from J, with 15 bases between. Here the CDR3 reads CASMGFMGRNTIYF. The CDR3 DNA reads as TGTGCCAGCATGGGGTTCATGGGACGAAACACCATATATTTT.

This clonotype was seen ten or more times. The rearrangement links TRBV5-8 to TRBJ2-7; TRBD2 matches at 15 bases. Germline V gives CDR1 SGHTS, CDR2 YDEGEE. The CDR3 consists of 15 residues. With V trimmed by 4 bases and J by 7 bases, 6 bases remained unmatched. DNA for the CDR3: TGTGCCAGCAGCGTCGGGACTAGCGGGAGGAATGAGCAGTACTTC. Protein: CASSVGTSGRNEQYF. The whole variable domain, filled in from reference TRBV5-8 and TRBJ2-7, reads EAGVTQSPTHLIKTRGQQATLRCSPISGHTSVYWYQQALGLGLQFLLWYDEGEERNRGNFPPRFSGRQFPNYSSELNVNALELEDSALYLCASSVGTSGRNEQYFGPGTRLTVT.

The V gene is TRBV29-1, the J gene TRBJ2-3; unclear D gene. Trimming left V 6 bases short and J 4 bases short, with 8 bases between. Germline CDR1 reads SQVTM; CDR2 reads ANQGSEA. CDR3 length equals 11 residues. The CDR3 protein is CSVVAADTQYF. The CDR3 region has the DNA TGCAGCGTAGTAGCTGCAGATACGCAGTATTTT.

The chain is built from TRBV6-2 or TRBV6-3 and TRBJ2-4, with 7 bases identical to TRBD2. J gave up 7 bases and V 2 bases, and 14 bases lay outside the gene matches. The CDR3 spans 17 residues. The germline gives CDR1 MNHEY, CDR2 SVGEGT. Here the CDR3 reads CASSYQRTRGLDNIQYF. Here the CDR3 DNA reads TGTGCCAGCAGTTACCAGAGAACAAGAGGACTAGATAACATTCAGTACTTC.

Regarding this clonotype: A much larger clone differs from this one at a single base, so this may be a read error. The chain joins TRBV14 to TRBJ1-1; D remains unclear. Germline V gives CDR1 SGHDN, CDR2 FVKESK. Trimming stripped 4 bases from V and 10 bases from J, with 16 bases between. The CDR3 totals 13 residues. The DNA of the CDR3 is TGTGCCAGCAGCCGAGGGATGTGGAAGCCAGCTTTCTTT. Amino acids: CASSRGMWKPAFF. The entire variable domain, with the rest obtained from reference TRBV14 and TRBJ1-1, is as follows: EAGVTQFPSHSVIEKGQTVTLRCDPISGHDNLYWYRRVMGKEIKFLLHFVKESKQDESGMPNNRFLAERTGGTYSTLKVQPAELEDSGVYFCASSRGMWKPAFFGQGTRLTVV.

In its sample, this clonotype was seen a few times. The rearrangement links TRBV4-1 to TRBJ2-3; no definite D call. The CDR3 contains 14 residues. Between the trimmed V and J ends, which lost 1 base and 2 bases, there was a span of 7 bases. Germline CDR1 reads MGHRA; CDR2 reads YSYEKL. This chain's CDR3 is CASSQGLITDTQYF. The CDR3 region has the DNA TGCGCCAGCAGCCAAGGACTGATCACAGATACGCAGTATTTT.

V is TRBV5-6 and J is TRBJ2-5, with D possibly matching TRBD1 (5 bases). The CDR3 extends over 13 amino acids. V lost 4 bases, J lost 5 bases, and 12 bases lay in between. Germline CDR1 and CDR2: SGHDT and YYEEEE. The CDR3 DNA follows: TGTGCCAGCAGCATCAGGGTAGGGGAGACCCAGTACTTC. Protein sequence: CASSIRVGETQYF.

The chain is built from TRBV29-1 and TRBJ2-1; D not certain. This CDR3 is 10 amino acids long. CDR1 is SQVTM, CDR2 ANQGSEA, per germline. Deletions cut 2 bases from V and 12 bases from J, with 8 bases between. The CDR3 protein is CSVELETQFF. CDR3 in DNA: TGCAGCGTTGAATTGGAGACGCAGTTCTTC.

V is TRBV6-1 and J is TRBJ2-4; a possible D gene is TRBD2 (5 bases). The CDR3 runs to 13 residues. The germline V and J ends were trimmed by 10 bases and 7 bases, with 17 bases remaining between them. Germline V gives CDR1 MNHNS, CDR2 SASEGT. The CDR3: CANQDFGGNIQYF. In DNA, the CDR3 is TGTGCCAACCAGGACTTTGGCGGGAACATTCAGTACTTC.

The sample holds many counts of this clonotype. This sequence joins TRBV5-1 and TRBJ1-5, with TRBD1 matching over 9 bases. J gave up 3 bases and V 0 bases, and 7 bases lay outside the gene matches. The CDR3 is 17 amino acids. Per the germline V gene, CDR1 is SGHRS and CDR2 is YFSETQ. The DNA for the CDR3 is TGCGCCAGCAGCTTGGGGACCGGGACAGGGAACAATCAGCCCCAGCATTTT. Encoded protein: CASSLGTGTGNNQPQHF.

A single count supports this clonotype. This may stem from a read error, because a much larger clone lies one nucleotide away. The rearrangement uses TRBV3-1 and TRBJ1-4; possible D gene TRBD1, 5 bases. The CDR3 is 14 amino acids. In germline, CDR1 is LGHDT, CDR2 YNNKEL (reference sequence). The DNA for the CDR3 is TGTGCCAGCAGCCAAGGATGGGGGTTTGAAGAACTGTTTTTT. Protein sequence: CASSQGWGFEELFF.

The chain recombines TRBV30 with TRBJ2-3; D unclear. The ends were cut back, 1 base at V and 0 bases at J, with 5 bases in the middle. Germline assignment: CDR1 GTSNPN and CDR2 SVGIG (reference sequence). The CDR3 is 13 amino acids. The CDR3, as DNA: TGTGCCTGGAGTGGGGTTAGCACAGATACGCAGTATTTT. Translated, it gives CAWSGVSTDTQYF.

This clonotype came up many times. The rearrangement joins TRBV30 to TRBJ2-2, with D unresolved. Germline V gene lookup returns CDR1 GTSNPN and CDR2 SVGIG (reference sequence). The CDR3 is 11 residues long. V lost 4 bases and J lost 5, with 5 bases in between. This CDR3 reads CAWTTTGELFF. CDR3 bases: TGTGCCTGGACCACGACCGGGGAGCTGTTTTTT.

Many counts were recorded for this clonotype. CDR3 sequence (DNA): TGTGCCAGCAGCACCGGGACAGGAGTTGCCCATGGCTACACCTTC. Protein: CASSTGTGVAHGYTF. The chain has TRBV11-2 and TRBJ1-2; TRBD1 aligns across 8 bases. With V trimmed by 5 bases and J by 6 bases, 11 bases remained unmatched. Germline V gene data show CDR1 as SGHAT and CDR2 as FQNNGV. The CDR3 is 15 amino acids. Complete variable domain (other parts from reference TRBV11-2 and TRBJ1-2): EAGVAQSPRYKIIEKRQSVAFWCNPISGHATLYWYQQILGQGPKLLIQFQNNGVVDDSQLPKDRFSAERLKGVDSTLKIQPAKLEDSAVYLCASSTGTGVAHGYTFGSGTRLTVV.

This clonotype was recorded at least ten times. V usage is TRBV18 and J usage is TRBJ2-7, with 7 bases identical to TRBD1. The CDR3 loop spans 15 amino acids. CDR1 KGHSH and CDR2 LQKENI come from the germline V gene. Trimming removed 5 bases from V and 2 bases from J; junction bases left unmatched: 9. The CDR3 spells CASSWGMGQPYEQYF. CDR3 DNA sequence: TGTGCCAGCTCATGGGGAATGGGACAGCCCTACGAGCAGTACTTC.

This clonotype was seen a handful of times. The CDR3 spells CASSQFAGRGTGELFF. In nucleotides, the CDR3 is TGCGCCAGCAGCCAATTTGCGGGGCGCGGCACCGGGGAGCTGTTTTTT. The chain employs TRBV4-3 and TRBJ2-2, with D tentatively TRBD2 (6 bases). Per germline, CDR1 LGHNA and CDR2 YSLEER. V lost 2 bases, J lost 4 bases, and 14 bases lay in between. This CDR3 is 16 amino acids long.

Ten or more counts support this clonotype. This chain connects TRBV5-1 to TRBJ2-2, with 7 bases aligning to TRBD1. The CDR3 runs to 15 residues. V trimming: 4 bases; J trimming: 0 bases; junction bases outside the gene matches: 3. In germline, CDR1 is SGHRS, CDR2 YFSETQ. The CDR3 loop reads CASSPTGPNTGELFF. CDR3 bases: TGCGCCAGCAGCCCGACAGGGCCGAACACCGGGGAGCTGTTTTTT. The full variable domain, its missing parts supplied by reference TRBV5-1 and TRBJ2-2, is KAGVTQTPRYLIKTRGQQVTLSCSPISGHRSVSWYQQTPGQGLQFLFEYFSETQRNKGNFPGRFSGRQFSNSRSEMNVSTLELGDSALYLCASSPTGPNTGELFFGEGSRLTVL.

This clonotype was detected many times. The chain couples TRBV5-1 to TRBJ1-2; 7 bases agree with TRBD1. The V and J ends lost 2 bases and 4 bases, in that order; junction bases with no gene match: 5. The germline gives CDR1 SGHRS, CDR2 YFSETQ. The CDR3 runs 14 residues. CDR3 protein: CASSFDREFYGYTF. CDR3 nucleotide sequence: TGCGCCAGCAGCTTCGACAGGGAGTTCTATGGCTACACCTTC.

This clonotype was counted many times. The V call is TRBV6-2 or TRBV6-3, the J call TRBJ1-5; D remains ambiguous. Germline CDR1 is MNHEY and CDR2 is SVGEGT. This CDR3 spans 14 amino acids. Trimming removed 5 bases from V and 0 bases from J, with 8 bases in between. The CDR3 is CASSGRHSNQPQHF. The CDR3 nucleotides are TGTGCCAGCAGTGGCAGGCATAGCAATCAGCCCCAGCATTTT.